The TCR beta chain described here comes from a study of beta chain features in type 1 diabetes. Whole-study context: Summed over all samples, the examined sorted cells came to more than 85 million.

The isolated RNA, all of it, was reverse transcribed, so expressed TCRB transcripts were what got sequenced. The data were produced by immunoSEQ multiplex PCR, yet TCRdb's version contains in-frame clones alone and is incomplete. The sample holds roughly 180,000 clones; around 8% are singletons and the top ten take approximately 0.85%. Study observations and caveats: Still unanswered here is whether HLA type influences TCRB rearrangement. For Type 1 diabetes patients, all four CD4+ subsets carried TCRB CDR3s that were moderately but significantly shorter. Cells carrying high TCR expression could end up over-represented when cDNA is sequenced.

Looked up from germline, CDR1 is SGHVS and CDR2 is FQNEAQ. The CDR3 is made up of 14 amino acids. Trimming removed 6 bases at V and 7 bases at J, with 15 bases between. The authors sorted CD4+ naive, central memory, regulatory and stem cell-like memory cells via CD45RO/CCR7/CD25/CD127/CD95/CD27. This clone was counted at least ten times. The antigen remains unidentified. The rearrangement joins TRBV7-8 to TRBJ1-4; D uncertain. The origin of this receptor is a woman aged 40 to 49 with type 1 diabetes. Sequencing was carried out using central memory CD4+ T cells from blood. The CDR3 region has the DNA TGTGCCAGCAGTCGAGCGGGGAACACTGAAAAACTGTTTTTT. Protein: CASSRAGNTEKLFF.